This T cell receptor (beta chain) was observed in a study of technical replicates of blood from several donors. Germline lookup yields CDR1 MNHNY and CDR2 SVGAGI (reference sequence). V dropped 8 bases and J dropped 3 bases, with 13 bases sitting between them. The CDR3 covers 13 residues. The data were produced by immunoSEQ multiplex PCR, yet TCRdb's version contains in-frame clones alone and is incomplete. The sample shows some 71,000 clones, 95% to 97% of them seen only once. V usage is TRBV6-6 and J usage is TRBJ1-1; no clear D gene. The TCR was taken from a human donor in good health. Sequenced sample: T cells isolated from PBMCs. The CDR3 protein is CASLGVGDTEAFF. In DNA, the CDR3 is TGTGCCAGCCTGGGAGTTGGGGACACTGAAGCTTTCTTT.